This TCR beta chain was sequenced during a study of PD-1 blockade in classical Hodgkin lymphoma. Overall study findings and caveats: Complete responders had baseline diversity similar to newly diagnosed patients.

Produced via immunoSEQ multiplex PCR; TCRdb's table is partial and in-frame only. The sample lists some 40,000 clones, around 78% occurring once. Unmatched junction bases numbered 4, after V lost 3 bases and J lost 4 bases. The CDR3 totals 14 residues. The germline gives CDR1 SGHTA, CDR2 FQGNSA. Brentuximab vedotin exposure varied, and every patient relapsed after autologous stem cell transplantation. Concerning this clone: The antigen remains undetermined.

This sequence originates from a human donor with classical Hodgkin lymphoma. The chain links TRBV7-2 to TRBJ2-3, with 7 bases aligning to TRBD2. The source material was peripheral blood mononuclear cells (PBMCs), sampled at baseline. The CDR3 here is CASSFGLVADTQYF. The CDR3 DNA is TGTGCCAGCAGCTTCGGACTAGTTGCAGATACGCAGTATTTT. The variable domain in full, completed from reference TRBV7-2 and TRBJ2-3, reads GAGVSQSPSNKVTEKGKDVELRCDPISGHTALYWYRQSLGQGLEFLIYFQGNSAPDKSGLPSDRFSAERTGGSVSTLTIQRTQQEDSAVYLCASSFGLVADTQYFGPGTRLTVL.